This TCR beta chain appears in the sequencing data of a study of blood T cell repertoires in COVID-19. Overall study: The United States, Italy and Spain were the sources of the acute and convalescent COVID-19 samples. The analysed material was cDNA or gDNA that came from T cells, B-cell-depleted T cells, or PBMCs.

The V and J ends lost 4 bases and 0 bases respectively, with 15 bases between them. CDR1 is SGHKS and CDR2 is YYEKEE in the germline V gene (reference sequence). The CDR3 is 16 residues long. This clone was observed once. Original data processing: Counts of nucleated cells, estimated from reference gene primer amplification, were obtained. The table came from immunoSEQ multiplex PCR; TCRdb's copy has only in-frame clones and leaves some out. V and J calls and clone size are given by that table; D and trimming were obtained from the DNA. The sample includes some 250,000 clones, 90% to 95% of them seen just once. Membership in each cohort depended on participant-reported clinical history.

This chain connects TRBV5-5 to TRBJ2-3; D not certain. The source of this sequence is a human donor in a cohort exposed to, infected with or recovered from COVID-19 (not recorded which). The donor label of this sample is uncertain. The sample comprised PBMCs or T cells enriched from blood (not recorded which). CDR3 loop: CASSIGIAHSTDTQYF. The CDR3 DNA sequence: TGTGCCAGCAGCATCGGTATAGCTCATAGCACAGATACGCAGTATTTT.